This T cell receptor beta chain stems from a study of blood T cell repertoires in COVID-19. Data came from immunoSEQ multiplex PCR; TCRdb stores just in-frame clones and leaves some out. This table has approximately 230,000 clones, 85% to 90% appearing once. V trimming: 9 bases; J trimming: 4 bases; junction bases outside the gene matches: 6. Germline CDR1 and CDR2: MNHEY and SMNVEV (reference sequence). The CDR3 is 13 amino acids. J is TRBJ2-7 and V is TRBV27; TRBD1 matches at 10 bases. This sequence originates from a man aged 40-49 years who had recovered from COVID-19. The sequenced material came from PBMCs or T cells enriched from blood (not recorded which). In nucleotides, the CDR3 is TGTGCCAGTTGGGACAGGGGCCTGTACGAGCAGTACTTC. This codes for CASWDRGLYEQYF.